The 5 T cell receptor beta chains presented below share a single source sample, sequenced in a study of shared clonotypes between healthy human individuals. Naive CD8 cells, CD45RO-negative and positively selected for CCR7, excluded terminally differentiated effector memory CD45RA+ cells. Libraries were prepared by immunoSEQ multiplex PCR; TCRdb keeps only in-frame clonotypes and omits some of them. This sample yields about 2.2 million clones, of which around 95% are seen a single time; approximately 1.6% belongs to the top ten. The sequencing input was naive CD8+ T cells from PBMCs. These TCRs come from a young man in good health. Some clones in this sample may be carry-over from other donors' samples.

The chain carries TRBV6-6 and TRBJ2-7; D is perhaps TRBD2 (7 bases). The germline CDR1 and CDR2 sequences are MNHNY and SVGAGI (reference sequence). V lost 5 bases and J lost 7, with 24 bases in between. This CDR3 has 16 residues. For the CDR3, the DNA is TGTGCCAGCAGTCCGTATGAGGGGGAGGGCCTACAGGAGCAGTACTTC. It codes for CASSPYEGEGLQEQYF.

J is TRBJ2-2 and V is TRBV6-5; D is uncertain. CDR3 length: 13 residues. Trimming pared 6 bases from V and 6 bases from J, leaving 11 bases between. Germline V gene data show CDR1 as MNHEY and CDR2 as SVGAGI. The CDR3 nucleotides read TGTGCCAGCAGCGAACCTCGGGCCGGGGAGCTGTTTTTT. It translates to CASSEPRAGELFF.

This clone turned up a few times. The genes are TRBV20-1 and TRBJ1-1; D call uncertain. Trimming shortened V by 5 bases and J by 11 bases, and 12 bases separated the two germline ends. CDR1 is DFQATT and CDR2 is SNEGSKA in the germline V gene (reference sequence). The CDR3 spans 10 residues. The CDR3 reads CSAYLDAAFF. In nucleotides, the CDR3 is TGCAGTGCTTATTTGGACGCGGCTTTCTTT.

CDR3 sequence reads: CSVFQGSSYNEQFF. In nucleotides, the CDR3 is TGCAGCGTTTTCCAGGGGAGCTCCTACAATGAGCAGTTCTTC. V usage is TRBV29-1 and J usage is TRBJ2-1, with D possibly matching TRBD1 (6 bases). This CDR3 has 14 amino acids. Trimming shortened V by 5 bases and J by 0 bases, and 11 bases separated the two germline ends. Germline V gene data show CDR1 as SQVTM and CDR2 as ANQGSEA.

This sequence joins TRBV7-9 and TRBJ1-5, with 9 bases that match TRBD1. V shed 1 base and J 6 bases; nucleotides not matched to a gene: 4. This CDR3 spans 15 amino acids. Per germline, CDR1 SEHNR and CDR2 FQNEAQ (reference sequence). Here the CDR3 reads CASSLGTGDFQPQHF. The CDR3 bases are TGTGCCAGCAGCTTAGGGACAGGGGACTTTCAGCCCCAGCATTTT.